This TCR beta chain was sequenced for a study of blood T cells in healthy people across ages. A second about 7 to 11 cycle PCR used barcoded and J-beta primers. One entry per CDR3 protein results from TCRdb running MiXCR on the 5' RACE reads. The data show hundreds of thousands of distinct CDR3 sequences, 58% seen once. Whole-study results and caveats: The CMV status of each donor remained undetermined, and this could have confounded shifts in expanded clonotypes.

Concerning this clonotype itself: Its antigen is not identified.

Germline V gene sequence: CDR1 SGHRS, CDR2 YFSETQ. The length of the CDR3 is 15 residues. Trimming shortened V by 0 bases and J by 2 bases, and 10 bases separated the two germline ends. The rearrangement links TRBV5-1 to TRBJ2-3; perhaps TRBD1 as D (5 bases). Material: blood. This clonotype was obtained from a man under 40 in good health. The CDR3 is CASSLVLGDTDTQYF. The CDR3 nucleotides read TGCGCCAGCAGCTTGGTGTTAGGGGACACAGATACGCAGTATTTT. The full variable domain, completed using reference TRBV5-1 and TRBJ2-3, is KAGVTQTPRYLIKTRGQQVTLSCSPISGHRSVSWYQQTPGQGLQFLFEYFSETQRNKGNFPGRFSGRQFSNSRSEMNVSTLELGDSALYLCASSLVLGDTDTQYFGPGTRLTVL.